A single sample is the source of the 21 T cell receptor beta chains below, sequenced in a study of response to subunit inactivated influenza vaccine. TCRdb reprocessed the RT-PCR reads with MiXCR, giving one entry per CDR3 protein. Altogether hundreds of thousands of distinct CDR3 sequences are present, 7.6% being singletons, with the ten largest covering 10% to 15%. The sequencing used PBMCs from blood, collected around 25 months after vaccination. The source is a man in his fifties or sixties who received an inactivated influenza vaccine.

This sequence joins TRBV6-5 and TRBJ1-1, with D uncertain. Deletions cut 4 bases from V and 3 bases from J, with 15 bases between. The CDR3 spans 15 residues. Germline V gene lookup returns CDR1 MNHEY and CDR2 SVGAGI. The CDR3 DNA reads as TGTGCCAGCAGTTCCCCCGGGAGGGTCCACACTGAAGCTTTCTTT. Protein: CASSSPGRVHTEAFF.

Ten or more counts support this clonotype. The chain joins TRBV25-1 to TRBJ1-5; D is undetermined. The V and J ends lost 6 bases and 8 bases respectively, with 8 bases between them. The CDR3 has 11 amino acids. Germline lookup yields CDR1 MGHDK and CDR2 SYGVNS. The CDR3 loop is CASRNNKPQHF. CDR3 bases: TGTGCCAGCAGGAATAACAAGCCCCAGCATTTT.

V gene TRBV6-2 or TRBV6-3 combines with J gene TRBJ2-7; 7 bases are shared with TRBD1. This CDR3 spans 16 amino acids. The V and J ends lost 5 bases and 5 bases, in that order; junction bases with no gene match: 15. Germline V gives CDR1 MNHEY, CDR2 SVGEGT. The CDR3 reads CASSNHDRVGVHEQYF. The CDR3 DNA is TGTGCCAGCAGTAATCACGACAGGGTGGGGGTCCACGAGCAGTACTTC.

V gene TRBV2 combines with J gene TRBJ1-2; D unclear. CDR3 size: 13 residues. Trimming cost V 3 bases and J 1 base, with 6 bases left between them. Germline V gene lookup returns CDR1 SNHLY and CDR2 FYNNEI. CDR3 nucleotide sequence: TGTGCCAGCAGTGAGGGATATAACTATGGCTACACCTTC. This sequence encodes CASSEGYNYGYTF.

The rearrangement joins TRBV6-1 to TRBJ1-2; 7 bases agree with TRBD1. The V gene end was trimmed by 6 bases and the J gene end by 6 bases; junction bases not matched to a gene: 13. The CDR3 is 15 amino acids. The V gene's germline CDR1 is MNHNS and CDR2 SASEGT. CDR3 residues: CASSPVAGGGDGYTF. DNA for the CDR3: TGTGCCAGCAGCCCCGTGGCAGGGGGTGGGGATGGCTACACCTTC.

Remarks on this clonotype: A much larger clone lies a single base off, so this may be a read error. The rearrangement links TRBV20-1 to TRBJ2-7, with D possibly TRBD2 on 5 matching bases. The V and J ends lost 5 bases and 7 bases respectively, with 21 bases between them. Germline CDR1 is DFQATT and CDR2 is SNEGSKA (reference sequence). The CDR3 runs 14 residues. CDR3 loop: CSAAQRYGVKEQYF. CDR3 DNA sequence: TGCAGTGCTGCCCAGCGGTACGGGGTTAAAGAGCAGTACTTC.

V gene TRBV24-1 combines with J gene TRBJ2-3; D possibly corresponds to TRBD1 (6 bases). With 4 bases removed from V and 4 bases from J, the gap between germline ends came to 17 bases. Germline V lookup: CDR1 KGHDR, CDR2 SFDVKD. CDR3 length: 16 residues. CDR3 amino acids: CATSDPQGLTPDTQYF. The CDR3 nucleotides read TGTGCCACCAGTGACCCACAGGGTTTAACGCCAGATACGCAGTATTTT.

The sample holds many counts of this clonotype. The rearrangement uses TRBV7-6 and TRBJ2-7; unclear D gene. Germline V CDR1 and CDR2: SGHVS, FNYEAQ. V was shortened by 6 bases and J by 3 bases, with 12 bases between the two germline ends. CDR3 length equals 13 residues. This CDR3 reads CASSSARVYEQYF. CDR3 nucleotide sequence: TGTGCCAGCAGTTCGGCCCGGGTCTACGAGCAGTACTTC. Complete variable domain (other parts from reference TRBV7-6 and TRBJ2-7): GAGVSQSPRYKVTKRGQDVALRCDPISGHVSLYWYRQALGQGPEFLTYFNYEAQQDKSGLPNDRFSAERPEGSISTLTIQRTEQRDSAMYRCASSSARVYEQYFGPGTRLTVT.

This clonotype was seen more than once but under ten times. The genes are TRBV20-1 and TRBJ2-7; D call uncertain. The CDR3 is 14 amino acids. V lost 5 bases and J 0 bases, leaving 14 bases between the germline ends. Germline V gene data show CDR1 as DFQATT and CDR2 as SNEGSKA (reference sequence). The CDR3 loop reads CSAEHLRSSYEQYF. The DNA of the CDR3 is TGCAGTGCTGAACATTTGCGGAGCTCCTACGAGCAGTACTTC.

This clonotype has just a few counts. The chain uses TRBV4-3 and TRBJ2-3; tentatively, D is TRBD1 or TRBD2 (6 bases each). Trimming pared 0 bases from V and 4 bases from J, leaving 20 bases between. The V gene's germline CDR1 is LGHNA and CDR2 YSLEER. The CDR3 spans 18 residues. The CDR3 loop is CASSQDLGVGGLPDTQYF. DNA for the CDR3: TGCGCCAGCAGCCAAGATCTTGGAGTCGGGGGCTTGCCAGATACGCAGTATTTT.

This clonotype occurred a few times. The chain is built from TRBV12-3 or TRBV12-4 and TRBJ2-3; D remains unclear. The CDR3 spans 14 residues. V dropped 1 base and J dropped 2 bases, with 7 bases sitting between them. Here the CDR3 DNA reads TGTGCCAGCAGTTTAGGGGAAGTCACAGATACGCAGTATTTT. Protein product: CASSLGEVTDTQYF.

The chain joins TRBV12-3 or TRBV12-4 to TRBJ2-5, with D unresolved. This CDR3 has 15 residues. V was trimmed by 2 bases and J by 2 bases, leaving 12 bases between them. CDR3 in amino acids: CASSLPGPSQETQYF. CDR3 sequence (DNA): TGTGCCAGCAGTTTACCTGGGCCCTCTCAAGAGACCCAGTACTTC.

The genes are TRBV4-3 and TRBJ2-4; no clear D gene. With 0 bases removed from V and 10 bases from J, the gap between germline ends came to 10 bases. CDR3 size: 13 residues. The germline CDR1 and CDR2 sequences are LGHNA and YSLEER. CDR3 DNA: TGCGCCAGCAGCCAAGATCGTCAGCAAATTCAGTACTTC. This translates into CASSQDRQQIQYF.

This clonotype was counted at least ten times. The CDR3 sequence: CSGEARAKNIQYF. The CDR3 coding sequence is TGCAGTGGAGAGGCTAGGGCCAAAAACATTCAGTACTTC. The V call is TRBV20-1, the J call TRBJ2-4; D remains unclear. Germline CDR1 reads DFQATT; CDR2 reads SNEGSKA (reference sequence). The CDR3 has 13 amino acids. V lost 7 bases and J 1 base, leaving 11 bases between the germline ends.

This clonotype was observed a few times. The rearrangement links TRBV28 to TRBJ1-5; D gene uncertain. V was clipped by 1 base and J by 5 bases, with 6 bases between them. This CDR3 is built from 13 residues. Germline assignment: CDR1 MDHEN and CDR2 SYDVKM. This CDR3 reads CASSLSKYQPQHF. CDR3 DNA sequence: TGTGCCAGCAGTTTATCGAAATATCAGCCCCAGCATTTT.

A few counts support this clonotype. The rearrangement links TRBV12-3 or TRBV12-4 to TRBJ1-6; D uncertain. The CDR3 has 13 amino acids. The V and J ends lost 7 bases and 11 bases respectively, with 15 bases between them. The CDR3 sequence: CASTTAPNTPLHF. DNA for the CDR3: TGTGCCAGCACCACGGCCCCGAACACACCCCTCCACTTT.

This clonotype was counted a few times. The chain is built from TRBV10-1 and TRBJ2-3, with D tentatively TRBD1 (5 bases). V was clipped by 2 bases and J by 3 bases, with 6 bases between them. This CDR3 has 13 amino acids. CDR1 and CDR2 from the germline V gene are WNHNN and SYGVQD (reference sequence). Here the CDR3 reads CASSERTTDTQYF. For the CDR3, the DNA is TGCGCCAGCAGTGAGCGGACAACAGATACGCAGTATTTT.

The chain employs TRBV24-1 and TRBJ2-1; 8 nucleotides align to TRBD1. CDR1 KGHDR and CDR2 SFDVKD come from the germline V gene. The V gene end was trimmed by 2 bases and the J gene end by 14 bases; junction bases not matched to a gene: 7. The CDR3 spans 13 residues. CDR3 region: CATSDSRQGREFF. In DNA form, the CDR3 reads TGTGCCACCAGTGATTCCAGACAGGGGAGAGAGTTCTTC.

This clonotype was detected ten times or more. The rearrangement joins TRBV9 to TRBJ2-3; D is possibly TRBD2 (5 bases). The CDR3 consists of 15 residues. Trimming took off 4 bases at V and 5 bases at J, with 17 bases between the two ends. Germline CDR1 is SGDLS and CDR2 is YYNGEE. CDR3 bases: TGTGCCAGCAGCTTCAGAGGCGGGCCCGAAGATACGCAGTATTTT. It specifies CASSFRGGPEDTQYF.

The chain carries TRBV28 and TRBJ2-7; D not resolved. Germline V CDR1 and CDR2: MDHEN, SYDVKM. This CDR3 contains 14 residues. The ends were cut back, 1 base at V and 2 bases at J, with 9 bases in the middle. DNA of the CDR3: TGTGCCAGCAGTTTATTGCGGACCACCTACGAGCAGTACTTC. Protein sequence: CASSLLRTTYEQYF.

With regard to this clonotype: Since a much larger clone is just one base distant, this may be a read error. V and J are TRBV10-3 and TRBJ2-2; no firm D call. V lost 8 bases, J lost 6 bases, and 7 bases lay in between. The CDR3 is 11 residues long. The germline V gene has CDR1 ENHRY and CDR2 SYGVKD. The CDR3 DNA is TGTGCCATCGGCTGGGCCGGGGAGCTGTTTTTT. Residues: CAIGWAGELFF.